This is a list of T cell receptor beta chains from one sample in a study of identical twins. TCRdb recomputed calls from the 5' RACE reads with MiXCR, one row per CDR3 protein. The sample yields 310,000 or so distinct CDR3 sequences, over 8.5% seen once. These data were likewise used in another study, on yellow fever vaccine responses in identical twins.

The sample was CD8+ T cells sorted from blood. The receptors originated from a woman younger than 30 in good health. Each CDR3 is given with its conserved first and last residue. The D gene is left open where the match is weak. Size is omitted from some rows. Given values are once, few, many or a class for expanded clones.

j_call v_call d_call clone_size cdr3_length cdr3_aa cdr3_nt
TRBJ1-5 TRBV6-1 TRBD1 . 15 CAGSEGTGWNQPQHF TGTGCCGGCAGTGAGGGGACAGGGTGGAATCAGCCCCAGCATTTT
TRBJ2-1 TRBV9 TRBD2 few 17 CASSVARSAGGQVEQFF TGTGCCAGCAGCGTAGCTAGGTCGGCGGGGGGGCAGGTTGAGCAGTTCTTC
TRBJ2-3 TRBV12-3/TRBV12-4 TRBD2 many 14 CASRPSGGLDTQYF TGTGCCAGCAGGCCTAGCGGGGGATTAGATACGCAGTATTTT
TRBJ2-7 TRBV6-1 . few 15 CASSEGLRGPYEQYF TGTGCCAGCAGTGAAGGCCTCCGGGGGCCCTACGAGCAGTACTTC
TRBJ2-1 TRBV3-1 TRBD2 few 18 CASSQESSGGANWDEQFF TGTGCCAGCAGCCAAGAGTCTAGCGGGGGGGCTAATTGGGATGAGCAGTTCTTC
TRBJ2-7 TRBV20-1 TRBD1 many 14 CSANTRDRGYEQYF TGCAGTGCTAACACGAGGGACAGGGGGTACGAGCAGTACTTC
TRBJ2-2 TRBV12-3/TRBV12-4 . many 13 CASSPWQSGELFF TGTGCCAGCAGTCCATGGCAGTCCGGGGAGCTGTTTTTT
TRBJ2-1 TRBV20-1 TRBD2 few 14 CSASAGGTYNEQFF TGCAGTGCTAGCGCGGGGGGTACCTACAATGAGCAGTTCTTC
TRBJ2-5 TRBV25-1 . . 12 CASSGIPETQYF TGTGCCAGCAGTGGCATTCCAGAGACCCAGTACTTC
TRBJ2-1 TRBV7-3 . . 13 CASRFDREVVRFF TGTGCCAGCAGATTCGACAGGGAGGTGGTAAGGTTCTTC
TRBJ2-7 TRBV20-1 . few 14 CSASAPDGTYEQYF TGCAGTGCCTCCGCTCCGGACGGGACCTACGAGCAGTACTTC